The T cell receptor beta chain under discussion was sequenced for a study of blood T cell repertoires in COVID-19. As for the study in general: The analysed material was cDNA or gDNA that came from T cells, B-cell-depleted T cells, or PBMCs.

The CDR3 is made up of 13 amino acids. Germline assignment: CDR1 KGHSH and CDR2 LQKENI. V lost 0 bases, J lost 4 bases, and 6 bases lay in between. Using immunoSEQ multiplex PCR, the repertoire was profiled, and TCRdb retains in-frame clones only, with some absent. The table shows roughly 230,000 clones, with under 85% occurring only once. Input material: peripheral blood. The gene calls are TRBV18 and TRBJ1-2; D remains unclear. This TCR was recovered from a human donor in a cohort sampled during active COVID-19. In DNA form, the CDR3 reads TGTGCCAGCTCACCACCCTCTATCTATGGCTACACCTTC. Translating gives CASSPPSIYGYTF.